The present T cell receptor (beta chain) was sequenced within a study of metastatic and nonmetastatic thyroid tumors. Study-level background: Repertoires of blood and of tissue (tumor or nodule) from malignant and benign thyroid patients were compared.

Every patient underwent thyroid surgery untreated. Germline V gives CDR1 SGHTA, CDR2 FQGNSA. The trim removed 2 bases at V and 4 bases at J, leaving 6 bases unmatched. This CDR3 contains 15 residues. Authors' data handling: The distant-metastasis classifier for papillary thyroid cancer was built from CDR3 differences across clinicopathological groups. TCRdb re-analyzed the PCR reads through MiXCR. The V and J calls were not made by the authors but by TCRdb's processing. The data contain roughly 10,000 clones, approximately 22% of them singletons. This clone was recorded many times. Its antigen remains unidentified. Study-wide points: Versus benign nodules, malignant thyroid tumors reportedly had significantly higher TCR beta diversity, in blood and tumor.

This sequence joins TRBV7-2 and TRBJ1-2, with 8 bases lining up with TRBD1. The sequencing input was adjacent normal tissue. The receptor's source is a female donor with papillary thyroid cancer or a benign thyroid nodule (not recorded which). Some clones in this sample may be carry-over from other donors' samples. CDR3 sequence: CASSLNQGAGYGYTF. The CDR3, as DNA: TGTGCCAGCAGCTTAAACCAGGGGGCAGGCTATGGCTACACCTTC.